The 8 T cell receptor beta chains presented below share a single source sample, sequenced in a study of T cell changes during pregnancy in multiple sclerosis. Produced via immunoSEQ multiplex PCR; TCRdb's table is partial and in-frame only. The table records approximately 110,000 clones, about nine tenths of them present only once. Sequences were derived from peripheral blood, sampled after pregnancy. The receptors were sampled from a female donor with multiple sclerosis, enrolled in a pregnancy study.

The chain links TRBV10-1 to TRBJ2-1, with 7 bases fitting TRBD2. This CDR3 contains 16 residues. After removal of 5 bases from V and 2 bases from J, the junction contained 9 bases not matched to a gene. Germline CDR1 and CDR2: WNHNN and SYGVQD (reference sequence). The CDR3 DNA is TGCGCCAGCAGTCGCGGGGGAACTAGCGCCTACAATGAGCAGTTCTTC. It yields the protein CASSRGGTSAYNEQFF.

J is TRBJ1-6 and V is TRBV28, with a tentative D call TRBD1 (5 bases). Germline-derived CDR1 and CDR2 are MDHEN and SYDVKM. There are 14 residues in the CDR3. Trimming stripped 6 bases from V and 7 bases from J, with 13 bases between. For the CDR3, the DNA is TGTGCCAGCAGCCCCCGCGGGGCCAATTCACCCCTCCACTTT. It yields the protein CASSPRGANSPLHF.

The chain has TRBV5-1 and TRBJ2-2, with TRBD1 identical over 10 bases. The CDR3 is 14 residues long. Trimming removed 7 bases from V and 5 bases from J; junction bases left unmatched: 5. Per the germline V gene, CDR1 is SGHRS and CDR2 is YFSETQ. The CDR3 reads CASWTGGSTGELFF. The CDR3 DNA is TGCGCCAGCTGGACAGGGGGTTCGACCGGGGAGCTGTTTTTT.

The V gene is TRBV6-1, the J gene TRBJ2-3; TRBD1 is a possible D gene (6 bases). Germline V gene data show CDR1 as MNHNS and CDR2 as SASEGT. V was trimmed by 5 bases and J by 0 bases, leaving 18 bases between them. The CDR3 is 17 amino acids. CDR3 sequence reads: CASSQDRDTPSTDTQYF. In nucleotides, the CDR3 is TGTGCCAGCAGTCAAGACCGGGACACCCCTAGCACAGATACGCAGTATTTT.

This CDR3 reads CASSSTSGSYNEQFF. The CDR3 nucleotides are TGTGCCAGCAGTTCAACTAGCGGTTCCTACAATGAGCAGTTCTTC. V and J are TRBV2 and TRBJ2-1; 8 nucleotides match TRBD2. The germline V gene encodes CDR1 SNHLY and CDR2 FYNNEI. The CDR3 is 15 amino acids. The V and J ends lost 5 bases and 1 base, in that order; junction bases with no gene match: 4.

The chain carries TRBV2 and TRBJ2-1; TRBD2 aligns across 15 bases. The CDR3 runs to 18 residues. Germline CDR1 and CDR2: SNHLY and FYNNEI. V dropped 1 base and J dropped 1; count of bases not matched to a gene: 2. CDR3 bases: TGTGCCAGCAGTGAAGGGACTAGCGGGGGGGTTTCCTACAATGAGCAGTTCTTC. Its protein is CASSEGTSGGVSYNEQFF.

The chain recombines TRBV29-1 with TRBJ1-1; weak D call: TRBD1 (6 bases). Trimming removed 3 bases from V and 1 base from J, with 15 bases in between. In germline, CDR1 is SQVTM, CDR2 ANQGSEA. This CDR3 is 15 amino acids long. The CDR3: CSVDEGVWGNTEAFF. The CDR3 region has the DNA TGCAGCGTTGACGAGGGGGTCTGGGGGAACACTGAAGCTTTCTTT.

V and J are TRBV6-5 and TRBJ1-6, with D unclear. Germline values: CDR1 MNHEY, CDR2 SVGAGI. The CDR3 is 13 amino acids. The V and J ends lost 2 bases and 14 bases respectively, with 13 bases between them. The CDR3 DNA follows: TGTGCCAGCAGTTACGGGCGAGATACGGCCCTCCACTTT. It codes for CASSYGRDTALHF.